This T cell receptor beta chain emerged from a study of early T cells in non-severe SARS-CoV-2 infection. TCRdb processed the 5' RACE reads anew with MiXCR; each CDR3 protein has one entry. The sample holds roughly 29,000 distinct CDR3 sequences; around 4.4% are singletons and the top ten take 12%. The trim removed 3 bases at V and 1 base at J, leaving 10 bases unmatched. CDR3 length: 19 amino acids. Ten or more counts support this clonotype. V usage is TRBV23-1 and J usage is TRBJ2-1, with 12 bases matching TRBD2. TRBV23-1 belongs to the ORF category, with a function that is uncertain. The sample consisted of whole blood. This receptor was obtained from an adult who was a healthcare worker with PCR-confirmed SARS-CoV-2 infection or an uninfected control (not recorded which). As DNA, the CDR3 is TGCGCCAGCAGTCATGAAGGTCTAGCGGGAGGGGAATCCTACAATGAGCAGTTCTTC. Translation: CASSHEGLAGGESYNEQFF.